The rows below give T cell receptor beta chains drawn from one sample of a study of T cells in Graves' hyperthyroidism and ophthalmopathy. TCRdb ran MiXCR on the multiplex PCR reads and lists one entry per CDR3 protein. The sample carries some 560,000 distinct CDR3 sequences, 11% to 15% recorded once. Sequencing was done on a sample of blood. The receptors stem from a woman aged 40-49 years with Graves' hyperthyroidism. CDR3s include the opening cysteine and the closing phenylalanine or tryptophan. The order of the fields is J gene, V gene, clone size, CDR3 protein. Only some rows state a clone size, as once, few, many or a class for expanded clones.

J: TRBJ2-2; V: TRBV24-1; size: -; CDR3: CATSDLSAGPRGGSGELFF
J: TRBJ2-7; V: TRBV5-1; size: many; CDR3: CASSLRAGGDEQYF
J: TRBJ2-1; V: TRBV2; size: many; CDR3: CASKISNEQFF
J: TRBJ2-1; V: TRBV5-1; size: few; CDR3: CASSLTGTGNNEQFF
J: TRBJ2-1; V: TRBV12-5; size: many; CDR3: CASGTTSGRAYNEQFF
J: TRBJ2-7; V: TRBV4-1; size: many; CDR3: CASSQDPRGGALEQYF
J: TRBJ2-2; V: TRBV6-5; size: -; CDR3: CASSYGVTGELFF
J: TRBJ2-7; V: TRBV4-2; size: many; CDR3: CASSLGVTSSYEQYF
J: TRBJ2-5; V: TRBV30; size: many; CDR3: CAWDGLAVQETQYF
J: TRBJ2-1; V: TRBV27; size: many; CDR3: CASSFLGLGSNEQFF
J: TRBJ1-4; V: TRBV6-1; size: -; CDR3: CASSTQRGEKLFF
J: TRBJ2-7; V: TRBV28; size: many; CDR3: CASGTTAVYEQYF
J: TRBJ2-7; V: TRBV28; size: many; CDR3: CASTPPGVSAGEQYF
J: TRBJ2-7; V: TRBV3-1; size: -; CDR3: CASSLKPGQGDEQYF
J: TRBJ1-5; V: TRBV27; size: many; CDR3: CASSLAAHSNQPQHF
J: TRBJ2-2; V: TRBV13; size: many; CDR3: CASSFSQLAGGSGELFF
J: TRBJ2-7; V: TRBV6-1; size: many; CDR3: CASSPRDEQYF
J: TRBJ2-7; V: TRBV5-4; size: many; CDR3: CASSLIGGASYEQYF
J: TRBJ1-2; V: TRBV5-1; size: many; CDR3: CASSPTTGNYGYTF
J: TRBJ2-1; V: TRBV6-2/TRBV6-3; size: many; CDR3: CASSYSRDRGSNEQFF
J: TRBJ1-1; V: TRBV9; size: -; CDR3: CASSAGHLNAEAFF
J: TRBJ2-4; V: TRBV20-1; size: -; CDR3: CSARDLTKNIQYF
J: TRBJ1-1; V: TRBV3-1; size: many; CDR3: CASSHRQGYLAEAFF
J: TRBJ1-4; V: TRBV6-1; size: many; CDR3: CASRTQGDRSEKLFF
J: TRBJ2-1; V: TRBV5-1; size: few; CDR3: CASSLDTRGGVSSNEQFF
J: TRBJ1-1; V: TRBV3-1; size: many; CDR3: CASSSTGLNTEAFF
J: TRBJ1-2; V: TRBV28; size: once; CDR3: CASSEPGQNYGHTF
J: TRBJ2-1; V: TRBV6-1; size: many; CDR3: CASSQGTSPYNEQFF
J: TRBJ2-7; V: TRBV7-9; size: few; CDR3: CASSIPAGTGRHEQYF
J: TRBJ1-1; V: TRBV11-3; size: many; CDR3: CASSLEAGNLAEAFF
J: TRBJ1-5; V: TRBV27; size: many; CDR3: CASRSTVNQPQHF
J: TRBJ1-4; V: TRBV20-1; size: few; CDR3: CSARDIKTPEKLFF
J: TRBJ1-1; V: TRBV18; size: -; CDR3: CASSKGADTEAFF
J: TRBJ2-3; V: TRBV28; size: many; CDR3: CASSSVAGGPTDTQYF
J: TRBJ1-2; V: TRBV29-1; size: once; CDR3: CSVEDRYRGRSDYGYTF
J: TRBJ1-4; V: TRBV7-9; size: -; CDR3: CASSLAEVANEKLFF
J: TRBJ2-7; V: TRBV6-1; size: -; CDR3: CASERDTAYEQYF
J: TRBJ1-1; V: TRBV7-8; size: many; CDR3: CASSFSGRAGKTEAFF
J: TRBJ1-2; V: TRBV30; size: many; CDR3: CAWSPYRQEKYGYTF
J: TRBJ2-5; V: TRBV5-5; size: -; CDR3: CASSWTGREEETQYF
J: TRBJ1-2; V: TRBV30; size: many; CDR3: CAWSVGPSNYGYTF
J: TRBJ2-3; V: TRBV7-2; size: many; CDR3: CASSPSGNLLDTQYF
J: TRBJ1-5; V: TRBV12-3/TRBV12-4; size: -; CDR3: CASSRLDRGQGQPQHF
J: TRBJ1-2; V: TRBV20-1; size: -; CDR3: CSTGTGRLYGYTF
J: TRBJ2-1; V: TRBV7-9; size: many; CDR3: CASSLLDMYNEQFF
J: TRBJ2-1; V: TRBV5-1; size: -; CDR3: CASSPQAISYNEQFF
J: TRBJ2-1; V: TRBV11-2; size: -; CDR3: CASSQRTGGDNEQFF
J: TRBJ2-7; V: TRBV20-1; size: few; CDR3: CSPSGQGSEQYF
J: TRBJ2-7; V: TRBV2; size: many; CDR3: CASSERASGSYEQYF
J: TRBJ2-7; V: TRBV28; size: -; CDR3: CASSEAQVGRGEQYF
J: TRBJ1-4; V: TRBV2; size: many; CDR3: CASSMTAKNEKLFF
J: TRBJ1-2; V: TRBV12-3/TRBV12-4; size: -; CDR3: CASSTGTGFRGYTF
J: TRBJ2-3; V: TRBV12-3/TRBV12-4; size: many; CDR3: CASSPTRTDTQYF
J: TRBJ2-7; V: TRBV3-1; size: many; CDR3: CASSYVKDEQYF